The clone carrying this T cell receptor beta chain was seen more than once but under ten times. Trimming took 1 base from V and 3 from J, leaving 13 bases between them. From germline, CDR1 is KGHSH and CDR2 LQKENI. The CDR3 runs to 17 residues. This sample was taken from a study of T cells after yellow fever vaccination. TCRdb reanalysed the 5' RACE reads using MiXCR and keeps one entry per CDR3 protein. The sample lists about 300,000 distinct CDR3 sequences, 8.7% occurring once. The clonotype originates from a man between 18 and 35 years old who received the YFV17D yellow fever vaccine. This chain connects TRBV18 to TRBJ2-6; D is unresolved. The specimen was CD4+ T cells sorted from PBMCs, collected 5 days after the yellow fever booster vaccination. The CDR3 loop reads CASSPQQRANGANVLTF. The CDR3 DNA is TGTGCCAGCTCACCACAGCAAAGGGCAAATGGGGCCAACGTCCTGACTTTC.